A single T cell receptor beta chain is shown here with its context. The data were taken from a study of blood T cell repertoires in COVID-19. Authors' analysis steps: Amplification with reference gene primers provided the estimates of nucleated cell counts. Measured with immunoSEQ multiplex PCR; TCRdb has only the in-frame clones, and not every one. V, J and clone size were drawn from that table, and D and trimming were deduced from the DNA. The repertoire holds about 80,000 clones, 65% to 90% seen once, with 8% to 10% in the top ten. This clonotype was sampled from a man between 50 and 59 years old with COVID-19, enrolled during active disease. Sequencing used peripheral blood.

The CDR3 DNA reads TGTGCCAGCAGCTTAGATCCTAGCGGGAGGGCCTATGAGCAGTTCTTC. This encodes CASSLDPSGRAYEQFF. The rearrangement joins TRBV7-2 to TRBJ2-1; 12 bases agree with TRBD2. V lost 1 base, J lost 8 bases, and 6 bases stayed unmatched. Per germline, CDR1 SGHTA and CDR2 FQGNSA. This CDR3 spans 16 amino acids.